These T cell receptor beta chains were read from a single sample in a study of blood T cell repertoires in COVID-19. Clones were read by immunoSEQ multiplex PCR, and TCRdb kept only the in-frame ones, dropping some. The sample has about 400,000 clones; 88% are singletons. Source material: PBMCs or T cells enriched from blood (not recorded which). These receptors were collected from a woman in her thirties or forties with acute COVID-19. Each CDR3 is given with its conserved first and last residue. The D gene is left open where the match is weak. The size of a clone is reported for some rows only, either as once, few or many, or as a class for expanded clones.

j_call v_call clone_size d_call cdr3_nt cdr3_aa
TRBJ1-6 TRBV2 few . TGTGCCAGCAGTGAGAGGAAGAATTCACCCCTCCACTTT CASSERKNSPLHF
TRBJ1-2 TRBV3-1/TRBV3-2 . . TGTGCCAGCAGCCAAGATCTCGCCAGTAACTATGGCTACACCTTC CASSQDLASNYGYTF
TRBJ1-5 TRBV20-1 . . TGCAGTGCTAGTACAGGGAGGGATTACAATCAGCCCCAGCATTTT CSASTGRDYNQPQHF
TRBJ2-3 TRBV6-6 . TRBD2 TGTGCCAGCCTTGGCGGGGGAACAGATACGCAGTATTTT CASLGGGTDTQYF
TRBJ2-3 TRBV5-1 . TRBD2 TGCGCCAGCAGCTTGGCGCGTGGCGGGGGGGCGGCAGATACGCAGTATTTT CASSLARGGGAADTQYF
TRBJ1-2 TRBV7-8 . TRBD1 TGTGCCAGCAGCCCGGACAGGGTCAACTATGGCTACACCTTC CASSPDRVNYGYTF
TRBJ2-6 TRBV29-1 . TRBD1 TGCAGCGTCCCGAGCCCAGGGGGCGCTGGGGCCAACGTCCTGACTTTC CSVPSPGGAGANVLTF
TRBJ2-4 TRBV20-1 . . TGCAGTGCTAGTTTTACTAACATTCAGTACTTC CSASFTNIQYF
TRBJ1-2 TRBV6-6 once . TGTGCCAGCGAGGTTGGGGGCATATTTAACTATGGCTACACCTTC CASEVGGIFNYGYTF
TRBJ2-7 TRBV3-1/TRBV3-2 . TRBD2 TGTGCCAGCAGCCGCGGGACTAGCATCTCCGAGCAGTACTTC CASSRGTSISEQYF
TRBJ1-2 TRBV12-3/TRBV12-4 . TRBD1 TGTGCCAGCTCCAGGGGGCGTTCAAGTGGCTACACCTTC CASSRGRSSGYTF
TRBJ2-7 TRBV18 few TRBD2 TGTGCCAGCTCGTCCGGGGGGACCTACGAGCAGTACTTC CASSSGGTYEQYF
TRBJ1-6 TRBV5-1 few TRBD1 TGCGCCAGCAGCTTTAGGGGACAGAATTCACCCCTCCACTTT CASSFRGQNSPLHF
TRBJ2-1 TRBV19 . . TGTGCCAGTAGTATAGTTGCCCGGACTAACCACAATGAGCAGTTCTTC CASSIVARTNHNEQFF
TRBJ1-5 TRBV6-4 . . TGTGCCAGCAGTGAGGAGTGGGGCCACAATCAGCCCCAGCATTTT CASSEEWGHNQPQHF
TRBJ1-1 TRBV19 . . TGTGCCAGTAGTACCAGGATACCGAACACTGAAGCTTTCTTT CASSTRIPNTEAFF
TRBJ1-5 TRBV19 . . TGTGCCAGTAAACCCCAGGTCCCCATCAGGCAGCCCCAGCATTTT CASKPQVPIRQPQHF
TRBJ2-3 TRBV29-1 once . TGCAGCGTTGAGGCTAGCAGCGATACGCAGTATTTT CSVEASSDTQYF
TRBJ2-1 TRBV7-9 . . TGTGCCAGCAGCTTAGATCCTAACAATGAGCAGTTCTTC CASSLDPNNEQFF
TRBJ1-1 TRBV11-2 . . TGTGCCAGCAGCTTTGGGGAGTTCACTGAAGCTTTCTTT CASSFGEFTEAFF
TRBJ1-2 TRBV12-3/TRBV12-4 . . TGTGCCAGCAGCTATGACTCTAACTATGGCTACACCTTC CASSYDSNYGYTF
TRBJ1-4 TRBV10-2 . TRBD1 TGCGCCAGCACCTCTGGACAGGGAGTGTTTTTT CASTSGQGVFF
TRBJ2-7 TRBV7-8 . . TGTGCCAGCAGCACCAGGGGCTACGAGCAGTACTTC CASSTRGYEQYF
TRBJ2-7 TRBV19 . TRBD1 TGTGCCAGTAGCCAGCCGGGACAGGGGTACTACGAGCAGTACTTC CASSQPGQGYYEQYF
TRBJ1-2 TRBV5-6 . . TGTGCCAGCAGCGGATCCCGGGGCTATGGCTACACCTTC CASSGSRGYGYTF
TRBJ2-7 TRBV5-5 . . TGTGCCAGCAGCCCAGAGGGCTACGAGCAGTACTTC CASSPEGYEQYF
TRBJ1-4 TRBV4-1 . TRBD1 TGCGCCAGCAGCCAGGTGACCGGTGGACAGGGGAATGAAAAACTGTTTTTT CASSQVTGGQGNEKLFF
TRBJ2-6 TRBV12-3/TRBV12-4 . . TGTGCCAGCAGCCACTCTGGGGCCAACGTCCTGACTTTC CASSHSGANVLTF
TRBJ1-4 TRBV7-2 . . TGTGCCAGCAGGTTACGGACGGGATTGGGTGAAAAACTGTTTTTT CASRLRTGLGEKLFF
TRBJ2-1 TRBV2 few TRBD2 TGTGCCAGCAGTAGGGGACTAGCGGGGTCGAATGAGCAGTTCTTC CASSRGLAGSNEQFF
TRBJ1-1 TRBV19 . . TGTGCCAGTATCCCTTCAGGGGTACGGACTGAAGCTTTCTTT CASIPSGVRTEAFF
TRBJ2-7 TRBV7-9 . TRBD1 TGTGCCAGCAGCTTAGCGGCAGGGGGCACGAATTACTACGAGCAGTACTTC CASSLAAGGTNYYEQYF
TRBJ2-3 TRBV7-8 . . TGTGCCAGCAGCTTAGTGTCTCACCTTTGGGCTGATACGCAGTATTTT CASSLVSHLWADTQYF
TRBJ2-7 TRBV14 . . TGTGCCAGCAGTCATCTCAGGGGTAAGGACTACGAGCAGTACTTC CASSHLRGKDYEQYF
TRBJ2-4 TRBV7-2 . . TGTGCCAGCAGCTTCCAGGGGGGAAACATTCAGTACTTC CASSFQGGNIQYF
TRBJ1-5 TRBV6-1 . . TGTGCCAGCAGTGATTTGTTAGTGAAAGGGGCGATCAATCAGCCCCAGCATTTT CASSDLLVKGAINQPQHF
TRBJ1-5 TRBV5-8 . . TGTGCCAGCAGCTTGTCGGGAGCGTCCCAGCATTTT CASSLSGASQHF
TRBJ1-2 TRBV4-2 . . TGTGCCAGCAGCCAAGATGACAGCGATGGCTACACCTTC CASSQDDSDGYTF
TRBJ1-1 TRBV4-1 . TRBD1 TGCGCCAGCAGCCTTCTACACACTCAGGGGGTGAACACTGAAGCTTTCTTT CASSLLHTQGVNTEAFF
TRBJ2-2 TRBV9 . . TGTGCCAGCAGCCCAACGGCCGGGGAGCTGTTTTTT CASSPTAGELFF
TRBJ1-6 TRBV19 few TRBD1 TGTGCCAGTAGTATAGACCGGGACAGTGTTTTGGGCTCCTATAATTCACCCCTCCACTTT CASSIDRDSVLGSYNSPLHF
TRBJ1-4 TRBV5-1 few . TGCGCCAGCAGCTTGTTGGGAGGAGGACGAGAAAAACTGTTTTTT CASSLLGGGREKLFF
TRBJ1-2 TRBV2 . TRBD1 TGTGCCAGCAGTGGACAGGGGACCCAAAGCCGTGGCTACACCTTC CASSGQGTQSRGYTF
TRBJ2-4 TRBV7-9 . TRBD1 TGTGCCAGCAGCTTACAGGGGGTGGGCATTCAGTACTTC CASSLQGVGIQYF
TRBJ1-3 TRBV12-3/TRBV12-4 . . TGTGCCAGCAGCAACAGGGAGAGGACCATATATTTT CASSNRERTIYF
TRBJ1-6 TRBV6-6 . TRBD1 TGTGCCAGCAGTTACTCGGGACAGCGGAGTTCACCCCTCCACTTT CASSYSGQRSSPLHF
TRBJ2-1 TRBV5-6 . . TGTGCCAGCAGCCCCGGGACAACATACAATGAGCAGTTCTTC CASSPGTTYNEQFF
TRBJ2-3 TRBV9 . TRBD2 TGTGCCAGCAGCGTATTAGCCGGGGAGGGAGATACGCAGTATTTT CASSVLAGEGDTQYF
TRBJ1-3 TRBV6-1 . . TGTGCCAGCAGTGAAGGGTTCCAGGGAGGAAACACCATATATTTT CASSEGFQGGNTIYF
TRBJ1-2 TRBV6-1 . . TGTGCCAGCAGTGTTCGTTTGTACCTTTTCAACGGGTATGGCTACACCTTC CASSVRLYLFNGYGYTF
TRBJ2-5 TRBV20-1 . TRBD2 TGCAGTGCCAGTCCGGGACTAGCGGGACCGATACGGGAGACCCAGTACTTC CSASPGLAGPIRETQYF